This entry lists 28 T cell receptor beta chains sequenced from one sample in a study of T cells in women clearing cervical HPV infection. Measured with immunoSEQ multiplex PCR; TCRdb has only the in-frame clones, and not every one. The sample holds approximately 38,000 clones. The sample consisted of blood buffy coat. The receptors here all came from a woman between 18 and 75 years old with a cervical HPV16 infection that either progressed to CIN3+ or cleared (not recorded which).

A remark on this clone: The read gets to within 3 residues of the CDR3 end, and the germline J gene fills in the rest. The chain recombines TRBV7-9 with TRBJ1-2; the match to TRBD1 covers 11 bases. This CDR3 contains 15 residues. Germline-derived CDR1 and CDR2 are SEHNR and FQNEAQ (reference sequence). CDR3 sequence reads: CASSLTGTGGNDYTF. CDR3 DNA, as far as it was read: TGTGCCAGCAGCTTGACCGGGACAGGGGGTAACGAC.

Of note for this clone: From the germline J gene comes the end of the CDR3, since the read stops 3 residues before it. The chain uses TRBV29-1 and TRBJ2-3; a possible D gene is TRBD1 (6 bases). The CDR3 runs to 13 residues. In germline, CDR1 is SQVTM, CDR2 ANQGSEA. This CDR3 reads CSVVVARGLSQYF. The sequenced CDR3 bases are TGCAGCGTTGTTGTAGCCAGGGGTCTGTCG.

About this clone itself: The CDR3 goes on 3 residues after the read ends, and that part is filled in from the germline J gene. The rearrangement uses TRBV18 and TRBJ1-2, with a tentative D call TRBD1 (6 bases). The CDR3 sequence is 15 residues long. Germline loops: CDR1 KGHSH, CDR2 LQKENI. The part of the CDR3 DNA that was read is TGTGCCAGCCGGCTGGCTAGCGGGGGCAACAATGAC. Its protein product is CASRLASGGNND. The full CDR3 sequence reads CASRLASGGNNDYTF.

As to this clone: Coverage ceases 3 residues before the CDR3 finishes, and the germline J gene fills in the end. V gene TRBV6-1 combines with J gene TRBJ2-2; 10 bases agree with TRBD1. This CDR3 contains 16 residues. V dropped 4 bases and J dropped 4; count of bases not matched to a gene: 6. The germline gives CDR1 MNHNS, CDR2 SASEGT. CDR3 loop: CASSGSGTGVTGELFF. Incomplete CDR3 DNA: TGTGCCAGCAGTGGTTCCGGGACAGGGGTCACCGGGGAG.

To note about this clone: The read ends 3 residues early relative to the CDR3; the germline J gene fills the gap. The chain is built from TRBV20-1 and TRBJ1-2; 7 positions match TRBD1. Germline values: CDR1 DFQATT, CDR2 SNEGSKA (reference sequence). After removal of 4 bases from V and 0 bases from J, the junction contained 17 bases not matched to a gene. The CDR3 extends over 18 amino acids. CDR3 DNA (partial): TGCAGTGCTACCAACAGGGGAAGACCTCAACTAACTAACTATGGC. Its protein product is CSATNRGRPQLTNYG. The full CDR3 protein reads CSATNRGRPQLTNYGYTF.

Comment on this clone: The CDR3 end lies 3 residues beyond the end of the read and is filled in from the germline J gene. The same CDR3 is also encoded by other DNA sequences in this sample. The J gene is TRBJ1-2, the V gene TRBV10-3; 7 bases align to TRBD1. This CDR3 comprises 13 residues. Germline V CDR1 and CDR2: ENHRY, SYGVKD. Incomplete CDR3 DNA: TGTGCCATCATGGGGAGACAGGGAGACGGC. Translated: CAIMGRQGDG. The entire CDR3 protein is CAIMGRQGDGYTF.

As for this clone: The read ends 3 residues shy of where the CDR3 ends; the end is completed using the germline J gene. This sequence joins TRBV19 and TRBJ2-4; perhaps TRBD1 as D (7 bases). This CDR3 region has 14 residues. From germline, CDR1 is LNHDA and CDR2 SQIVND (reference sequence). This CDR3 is CASSIGRRGDGQYF. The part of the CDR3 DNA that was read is TGTGCCAGTAGTATCGGGCGCAGGGGGGATGGT.

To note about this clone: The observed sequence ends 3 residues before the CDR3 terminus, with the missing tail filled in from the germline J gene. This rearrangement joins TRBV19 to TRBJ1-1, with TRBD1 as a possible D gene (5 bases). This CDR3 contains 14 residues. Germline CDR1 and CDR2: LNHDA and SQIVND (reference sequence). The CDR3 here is CASSISGFGQPAFF. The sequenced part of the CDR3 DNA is TGTGCCAGTAGTATATCAGGGTTTGGGCAGCCC.

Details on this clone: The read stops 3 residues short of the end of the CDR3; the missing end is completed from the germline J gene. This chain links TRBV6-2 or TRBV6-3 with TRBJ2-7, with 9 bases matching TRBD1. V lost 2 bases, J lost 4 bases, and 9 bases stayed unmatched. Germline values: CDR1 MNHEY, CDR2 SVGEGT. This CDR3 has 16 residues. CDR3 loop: CASSYASGTGMYEQYF. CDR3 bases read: TGTGCCAGCAGTTACGCGTCCGGGACAGGGATGTACGAG.

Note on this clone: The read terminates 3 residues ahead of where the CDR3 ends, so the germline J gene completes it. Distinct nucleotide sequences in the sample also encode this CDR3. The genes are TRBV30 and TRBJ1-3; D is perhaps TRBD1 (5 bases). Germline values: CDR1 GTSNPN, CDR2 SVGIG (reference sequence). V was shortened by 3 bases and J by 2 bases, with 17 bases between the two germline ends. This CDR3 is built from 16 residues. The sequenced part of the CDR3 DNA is TGTGCCTGGAGCCAATTACTCGGGGGGGCTGGAAACACC. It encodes CAWSQLLGGAGNT. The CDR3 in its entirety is CAWSQLLGGAGNTIYF. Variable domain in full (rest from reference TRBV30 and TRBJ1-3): SQTIHQWPATLVQPVGSPLSLECTVEGTSNPNLYWYRQAAGRGLQLLFYSVGIGQISSEVPQNLSASRPQDRQFILSSKKLLLSDSGFYLCAWSQLLGGAGNTIYFGEGSWLTVV.

This CDR3 reads CASSQSGGRYNEQFF. CDR3 bases read: TGTGCCAGTAGTCAGTCGGGGGGGCGCTACAATGAG. The gene calls are TRBV19 and TRBJ2-1; 8 bases fit TRBD2. Read coverage stops 3 residues before the CDR3 terminus; the germline J gene supplies the remainder. V lost 5 bases to trimming and J lost 3 bases; unmatched junction nucleotides: 6. CDR3 size: 15 residues. Per the germline V gene, CDR1 is LNHDA and CDR2 is SQIVND (reference sequence).

CDR3 sequence: CATSRKRLAGGPLRTDTQYF. The covered CDR3 bases are TGTGCCACCAGCAGAAAGCGACTAGCGGGGGGGCCTTTGCGCACAGATACG. This rearrangement joins TRBV15 to TRBJ2-3, with 14 bases that match TRBD2. With the read ending 3 residues before the CDR3 end, the germline J gene is used to fill in that end. CDR1 is LNHNV and CDR2 is YYDKDF in the germline V gene (reference sequence). J lost 1 base, V lost 2 bases, and 11 bases had no gene match. The CDR3 has 20 amino acids.

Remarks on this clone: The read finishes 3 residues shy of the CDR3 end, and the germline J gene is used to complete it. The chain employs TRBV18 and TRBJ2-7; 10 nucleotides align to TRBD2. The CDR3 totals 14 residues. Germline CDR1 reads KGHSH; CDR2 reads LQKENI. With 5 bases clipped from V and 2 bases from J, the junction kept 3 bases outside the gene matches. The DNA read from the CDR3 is TGTGCCAGCTCAGCCGGGACTAGCGCCTACGAG. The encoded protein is CASSAGTSAYE. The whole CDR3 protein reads CASSAGTSAYEQYF. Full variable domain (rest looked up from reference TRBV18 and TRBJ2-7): NAGVMQNPRHLVRRRGQEARLRCSPMKGHSHVYWYRQLPEEGLKFMVYLQKENIIDESGMPKERFSAEFPKEGPSILRIQQVVRGDSAAYFCASSAGTSAYEQYFGPGTRLTVT.

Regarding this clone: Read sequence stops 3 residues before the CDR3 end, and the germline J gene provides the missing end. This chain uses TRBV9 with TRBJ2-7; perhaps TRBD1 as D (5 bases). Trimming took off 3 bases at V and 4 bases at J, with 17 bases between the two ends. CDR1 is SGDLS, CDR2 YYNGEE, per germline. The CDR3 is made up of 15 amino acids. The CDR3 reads CASSAGWGYSYEQYF. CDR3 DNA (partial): TGTGCCAGCAGCGCCGGATGGGGCTACAGTTACGAG.

This chain's CDR3 is CASSLETASNQPQHF. Incomplete CDR3 DNA: TGTGCCAGCAGCTTAGAGACAGCAAGCAATCAGCCC. The V call is TRBV7-9, the J call TRBJ1-5, with D possibly being TRBD1 (5 bases). The missing CDR3 end, 3 residues past where the read stops, is filled in from the germline J gene. CDR1 and CDR2 (germline): SEHNR, FQNEAQ (reference sequence). Trimming took off 1 base at V and 1 base at J, with 8 bases between the two ends. The CDR3 extends over 15 amino acids.

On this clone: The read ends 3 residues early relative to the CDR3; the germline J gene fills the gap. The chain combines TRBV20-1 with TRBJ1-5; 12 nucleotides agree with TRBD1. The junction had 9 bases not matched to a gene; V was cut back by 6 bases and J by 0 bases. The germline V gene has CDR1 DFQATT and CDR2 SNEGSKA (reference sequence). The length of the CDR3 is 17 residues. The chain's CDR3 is CSARPPGQGASNQPQHF. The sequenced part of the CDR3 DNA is TGCAGTGCCCGCCCCCCGGGACAGGGGGCTAGCAATCAGCCC.

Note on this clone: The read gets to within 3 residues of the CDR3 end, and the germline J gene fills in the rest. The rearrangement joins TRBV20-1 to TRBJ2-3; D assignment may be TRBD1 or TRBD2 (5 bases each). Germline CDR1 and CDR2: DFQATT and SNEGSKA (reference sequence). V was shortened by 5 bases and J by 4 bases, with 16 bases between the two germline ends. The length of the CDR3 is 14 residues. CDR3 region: CSAFQGVRADTQYF. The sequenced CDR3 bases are TGCAGTGCTTTCCAGGGAGTGAGGGCAGATACG.

The sequenced CDR3 bases are TGTGCCAGCAGTGAATCAGGGCCGAGCTTCGGGGAG. The encoded protein is CASSESGPSFGE. From start to end, the CDR3 is CASSESGPSFGELFF. This chain joins TRBV2 and TRBJ2-2; tentative D call: TRBD1 (5 bases). The CDR3 extends 3 residues past the end of the read, so its final part is completed from the germline J gene. The ends were cut back, 2 bases at V and 7 bases at J, with 14 bases in the middle. The CDR3 runs 15 residues. Germline CDR1 SNHLY, CDR2 FYNNEI.

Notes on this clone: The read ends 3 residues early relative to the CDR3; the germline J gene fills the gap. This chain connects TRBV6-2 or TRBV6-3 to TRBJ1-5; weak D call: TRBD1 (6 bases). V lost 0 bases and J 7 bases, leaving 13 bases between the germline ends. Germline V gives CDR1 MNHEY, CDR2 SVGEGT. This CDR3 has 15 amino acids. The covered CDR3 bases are TGTGCCAGCAGTTACTCGATGGAGGGGGTACAGCCC. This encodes CASSYSMEGVQP. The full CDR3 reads CASSYSMEGVQPQHF.

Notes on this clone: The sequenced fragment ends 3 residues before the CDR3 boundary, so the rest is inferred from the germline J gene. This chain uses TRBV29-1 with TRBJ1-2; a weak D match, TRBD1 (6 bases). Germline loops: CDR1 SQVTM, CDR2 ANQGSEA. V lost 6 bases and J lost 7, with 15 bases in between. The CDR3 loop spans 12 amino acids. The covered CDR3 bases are TGCAGCGTCTTGAGCACAGGGTTTGGC. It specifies CSVLSTGFG. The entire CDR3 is CSVLSTGFGYTF.

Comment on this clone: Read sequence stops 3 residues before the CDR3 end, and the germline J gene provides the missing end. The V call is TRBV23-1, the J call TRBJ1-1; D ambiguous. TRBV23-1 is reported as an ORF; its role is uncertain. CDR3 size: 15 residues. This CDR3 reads CASSERTDYQETAFF. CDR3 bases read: TGCGCCAGCAGTGAGAGGACGGACTACCAAGAGACC.

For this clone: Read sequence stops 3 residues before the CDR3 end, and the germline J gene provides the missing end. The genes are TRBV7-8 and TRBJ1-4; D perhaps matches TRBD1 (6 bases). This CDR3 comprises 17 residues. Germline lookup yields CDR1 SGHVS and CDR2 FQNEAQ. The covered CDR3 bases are TGTGCCAGCAGCTCCTTAGGGGACATCTCTGGGGCCAACGTA. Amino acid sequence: CASSSLGDISGANV. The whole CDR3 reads CASSSLGDISGANVLFF.

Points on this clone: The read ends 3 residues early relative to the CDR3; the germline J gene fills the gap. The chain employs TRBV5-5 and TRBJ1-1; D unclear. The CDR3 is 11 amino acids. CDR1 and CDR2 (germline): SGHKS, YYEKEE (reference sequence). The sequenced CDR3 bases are TGTGCCAGCAGCTACGGGGTGGAA. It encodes CASSYGVE. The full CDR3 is CASSYGVEAFF. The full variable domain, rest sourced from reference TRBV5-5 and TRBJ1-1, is DAGVTQSPTHLIKTRGQQVTLRCSPISGHKSVSWYQQVLGQGPQFIFQYYEKEERGRGNFPDRFSARQFPNYSSELNVNALLLGDSALYLCASSYGVEAFFGQGTRLTVV.

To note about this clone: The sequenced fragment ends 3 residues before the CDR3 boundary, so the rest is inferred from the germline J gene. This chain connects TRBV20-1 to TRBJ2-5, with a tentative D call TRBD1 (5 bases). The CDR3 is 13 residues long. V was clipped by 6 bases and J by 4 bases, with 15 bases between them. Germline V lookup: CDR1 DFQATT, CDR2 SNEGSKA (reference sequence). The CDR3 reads CSAPNTRVETQYF. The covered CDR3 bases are TGCAGTGCACCGAACACCAGGGTAGAGACC.

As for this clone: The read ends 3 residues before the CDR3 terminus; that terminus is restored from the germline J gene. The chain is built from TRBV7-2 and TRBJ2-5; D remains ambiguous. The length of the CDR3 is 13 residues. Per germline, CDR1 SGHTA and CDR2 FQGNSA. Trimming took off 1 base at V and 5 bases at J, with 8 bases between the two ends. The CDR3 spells CASSLVVRETQYF. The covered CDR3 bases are TGTGCCAGCAGCTTAGTCGTGAGGGAGACC.

CDR3 bases read: TGTGCCAGCAGCCTCAGCGGGGGGCCCTACAATGAC. Its protein product is CASSLSGGPYND. The CDR3 in its entirety is CASSLSGGPYNDYTF. V and J are TRBV14 and TRBJ1-2; weak D call: TRBD1 (6 bases). The read is 3 residues too short to cover the CDR3 end, so that end is filled in from the germline J gene. CDR3 size: 15 residues. CDR1 is SGHDN, CDR2 FVKESK, per germline.

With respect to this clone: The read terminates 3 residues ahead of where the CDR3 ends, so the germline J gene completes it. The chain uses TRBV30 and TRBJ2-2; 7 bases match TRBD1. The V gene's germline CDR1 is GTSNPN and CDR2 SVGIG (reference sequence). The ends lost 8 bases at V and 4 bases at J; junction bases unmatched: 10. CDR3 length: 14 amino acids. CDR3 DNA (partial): TGTGCCCGGAATGAGGGGGCTACCACCGGGGAG. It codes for CARNEGATTGE. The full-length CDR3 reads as CARNEGATTGELFF.

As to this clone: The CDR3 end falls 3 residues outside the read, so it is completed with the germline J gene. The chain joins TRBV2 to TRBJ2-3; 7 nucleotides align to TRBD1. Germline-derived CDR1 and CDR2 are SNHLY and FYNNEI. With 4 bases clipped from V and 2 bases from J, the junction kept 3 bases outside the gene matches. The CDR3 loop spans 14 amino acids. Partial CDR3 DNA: TGTGCCAGCAGTGTGGGACAGAACACAGATACG. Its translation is CASSVGQNTDT. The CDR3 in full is CASSVGQNTDTQYF.